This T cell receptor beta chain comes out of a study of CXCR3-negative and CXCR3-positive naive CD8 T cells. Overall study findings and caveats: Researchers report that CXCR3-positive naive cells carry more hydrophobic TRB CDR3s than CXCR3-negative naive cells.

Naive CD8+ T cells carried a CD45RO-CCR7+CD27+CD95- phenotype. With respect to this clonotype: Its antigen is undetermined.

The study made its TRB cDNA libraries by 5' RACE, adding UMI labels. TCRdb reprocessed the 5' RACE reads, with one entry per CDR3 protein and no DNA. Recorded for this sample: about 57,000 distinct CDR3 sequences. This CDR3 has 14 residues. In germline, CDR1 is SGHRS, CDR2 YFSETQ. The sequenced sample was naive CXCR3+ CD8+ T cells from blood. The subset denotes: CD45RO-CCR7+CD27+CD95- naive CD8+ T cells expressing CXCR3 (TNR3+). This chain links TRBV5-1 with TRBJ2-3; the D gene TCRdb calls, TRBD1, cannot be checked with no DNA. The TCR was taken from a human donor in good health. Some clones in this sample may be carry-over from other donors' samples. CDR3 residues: CASIRDGGTDTQYF.